This T cell receptor beta chain was recorded in a study of CD8 T cells in Susac syndrome. In blood CD8+ and CD4+ T cells, TCR beta underwent sequencing. Multiple sclerosis controls were treatment-naive patients with stable or active relapsing-remitting disease. TEMRA cells were FACS-enriched, unlike CD8+ and CD4+ T cells, which were negatively isolated. Random hexamers were used to reverse transcribe 0.5 to 1 ug of RNA. An immunoSEQ multiplex PCR amplified TCR beta CDR3 over 54 Vbeta and 13 Jbeta. MiXCR was run by TCRdb on the immunoSEQ multiplex PCR reads, yielding one entry per CDR3 protein. The table shows 70,000 or so distinct CDR3 sequences, with about 94% occurring only once. Germline lookup yields CDR1 PRHDT and CDR2 FYEKMQ (reference sequence). The trim removed 0 bases at V and 5 bases at J, leaving 3 bases unmatched. This CDR3 comprises 15 residues.

This receptor was identified in a human donor with multiple sclerosis. The gene calls are TRBV13 and TRBJ2-1; 8 bases agree with TRBD1. The sample was CD8+ T cells from PBMCs. CDR3 region: CASSLGGQGNNEQFF. DNA of the CDR3: TGTGCCAGCAGCTTAGGCGGACAGGGTAACAATGAGCAGTTCTTC.